This TCR beta chain was obtained from a study of response to subunit inactivated influenza vaccine. A single record per CDR3 protein comes from TCRdb applying MiXCR to the RT-PCR reads. The data contain 450,000 to 600,000 distinct CDR3 sequences, 7.5% to 8.5% of them singletons. This CDR3 region has 16 residues. Germline V gene lookup returns CDR1 SQVTM and CDR2 ANQGSEA. V was clipped by 0 bases and J by 3 bases, with 16 bases between them. The sequencing used PBMCs from blood, collected roughly 24 months after vaccination. This receptor was taken from a man aged 45 to 75 who received an inactivated influenza vaccine. This chain connects TRBV29-1 to TRBJ2-3; no definite D call. This CDR3 reads CSVEDLPSSLTDTQYF. CDR3 nucleotides: TGCAGCGTTGAAGACCTTCCGTCAAGCCTGACAGATACGCAGTATTTT.